The T cell receptor beta chain under discussion was sequenced for a study of cytomegalovirus exposure and HLA in healthy donors. Whole-study results and caveats: Links to common viral pathogens appeared, in a later analysis, for several of the most significant clusters. A later analysis linked a missense variant in DCLRE1C to the trimming of TCR beta V and J genes. Near-uniform donor sequencing depth was presumed by presence/absence analyses.

Only a few counts were recorded for this clone. Its cognate antigen is unknown. The germline gives CDR1 SNHLY, CDR2 FYNNEI. This CDR3 is 12 amino acids long. Trimming took 2 bases from V and 9 from J, leaving 8 bases between them. The donors were healthy bone marrow donors. In the PCR, 60 Vbeta and 13 Jbeta primers were used. TCRdb's copy holds only in-frame clones and misses some; the assay was immunoSEQ multiplex PCR. Of about 120,000 clones listed, 15% to 20% were seen once; the top ten hold 2.5% to 3%. The sequence was obtained from a female donor in good health and CMV-seropositive. This chain connects TRBV2 to TRBJ1-5; D gene uncertain. The sample comprised PBMCs. CDR3 bases: TGTGCCAGCAGTGAAACTAGGACGCCCCAGCATTTT. Translated: CASSETRTPQHF. Looking up the rest from reference TRBV2 and TRBJ1-5 gives the full variable domain: EPEVTQTPSHQVTQMGQEVILRCVPISNHLYFYWYRQILGQKVEFLVSFYNNEISEKSEIFDDQFSVERPDGSNFTLKIRSTKLEDSAMYFCASSETRTPQHFGDGTRLSIL.